The 5 T cell receptor beta chains reported below all come from one sample, sequenced in a study of T-cell reconstitution after alpha-beta-depleted transplantation in children (TCRdb year 2016). The treatment or condition label, read with the paper, signifies: allogeneic hematopoietic cell transplantation with graft depleted of TCRalphabeta T cells and CD19 B cells. The method behind the library was PCR. Sequencing instrument: Illumina HiSeq 2500. TCR library preparation used molecular barcoding, with unique molecular identifiers applied to normalize quantification of the TCRbeta repertoire. TCRdb redid the processing of the public reads, applying fastp at Q25 and MiXCR, and retained in-frame beta chains. For every CDR3 protein sequence, its rows merge into one entry that carries the most common genes and DNA. Present in this sample are about 220,000 distinct CDR3 sequences, approximately 15% of which were seen just once. The ten largest clones represent about two fifths of the sample.

The input for sequencing was PBMCs, mostly from graft donor cells, taken 360 days after TCRalphabeta/CD19-depleted stem cell transplant. All receptors come from a male patient between 2 and 10 years old who had a stem cell transplant for acute lymphoblastic leukemia, so the T cells may come from the graft donor.

The chain combines TRBV28 with TRBJ2-1; 16 bases are shared with TRBD2. The V and J ends lost 5 bases and 0 bases, in that order; junction bases with no gene match: 13. Germline V gene data show CDR1 as MDHEN and CDR2 as SYDVKM. The CDR3 totals 21 residues. The CDR3 sequence: CASSGSSGTSGGAGSYNEQFF. The CDR3 DNA is TGTGCCAGCAGTGGGAGTTCCGGGACTAGCGGGGGGGCAGGCTCCTACAATGAGCAGTTCTTC.

Only a few counts were recorded for this clonotype. The V and J genes are TRBV5-1 and TRBJ2-1; weak D call: TRBD1 (6 bases). Germline-derived CDR1 and CDR2 are SGHRS and YFSETQ. The CDR3 is made up of 15 amino acids. V lost 0 bases, J lost 11 bases, and 18 bases lay in between. The CDR3 sequence is CASSLVPDSTMKQFF. The DNA for the CDR3 is TGCGCCAGCAGCTTGGTCCCGGACAGTACAATGAAGCAGTTCTTC.

There are a few counts of this clonotype. The genes are TRBV5-6 and TRBJ2-1, with 10 nucleotides matching TRBD1. Per the germline V gene, CDR1 is SGHDT and CDR2 is YYEEEE. The CDR3 loop spans 17 amino acids. The V gene end was trimmed by 3 bases and the J gene end by 4 bases; junction bases not matched to a gene: 10. CDR3 region: CASSWLGGTGVYNEQFF. For the CDR3, the DNA is TGTGCCAGCAGCTGGCTTGGAGGGACAGGGGTTTACAATGAGCAGTTCTTC. The variable domain in full, completed from reference TRBV5-6 and TRBJ2-1, reads DAGVTQSPTHLIKTRGQQVTLRCSPKSGHDTVSWYQQALGQGPQFIFQYYEEEERQRGNFPDRFSGHQFPNYSSELNVNALLLGDSALYLCASSWLGGTGVYNEQFFGPGTRLTVL.

This clonotype has more than one count but fewer than ten. The chain carries TRBV28 and TRBJ1-2, with TRBD1 identical over 7 bases. Germline-derived CDR1 and CDR2 are MDHEN and SYDVKM. With V trimmed by 5 bases and J by 8 bases, 11 bases remained unmatched. There are 14 residues in the CDR3. The chain's CDR3 is CASSPPGQSLGYTF. CDR3 coding DNA: TGTGCCAGCAGTCCCCCGGGACAGAGTCTCGGCTACACCTTC.

This clonotype was seen ten or more times. This chain uses TRBV4-3 with TRBJ2-2, with 9 positions matching TRBD1. This CDR3 is built from 17 residues. Trimming at V came to 3 bases and at J to 6 bases, leaving 11 bases not matched to a gene. Germline V gives CDR1 LGHNA, CDR2 YSLEER. CDR3 nucleotides: TGCGCCAGCAGCCATCTTACAGGGGGCAGGATACCCGGGGAGCTGTTTTTT. Translation: CASSHLTGGRIPGELFF.